Shown below are 21 T cell receptor beta chains from a single sample sequenced in a study of shared clonotypes between healthy human individuals (dated by TCRdb to about 2020). Preparation of the library involved the immunoSEQ multiplex PCR assay. TCRdb re-hosts the immuneACCESS table, in-frame sequences only. Its copies lack some clones; in the studies checked, an unresolved V gene accounts for under half of them, and the cause for the rest is not known. Here the sample has around 1.4 million clones; approximately 98.5% occur a single time. The ten top clones hold roughly 0.36% of the sample. Sequencing input: naive CD4+ T cells sorted from blood. According to the study, the label for this sample's cell subset or site signals: CD45RA+ positively selected. The receptor set was obtained from a man aged 25-45 years in good health.

This chain uses TRBV28 with TRBJ1-5; D gene uncertain. CDR1 is MDHEN and CDR2 is SYDVKM in the germline V gene. Trimming stripped 2 bases from V and 4 bases from J, with 15 bases between. The CDR3 spans 16 residues. CDR3 protein: CASSLRVLATNQPQHF. DNA of the CDR3: TGTGCCAGCAGTTTAAGGGTCCTAGCGACTAATCAGCCCCAGCATTTT.

This clone was found once. The rearrangement uses TRBV9 and TRBJ2-7; D may be TRBD2 (5 bases). Germline CDR1 reads SGDLS; CDR2 reads YYNGEE. The CDR3 extends over 12 amino acids. Between the trimmed V and J ends, which lost 3 bases and 6 bases, there was a span of 10 bases. The CDR3 sequence: CASSAVEGEQYF. DNA for the CDR3: TGTGCCAGCAGCGCCGTTGAGGGCGAGCAGTACTTC.

This clone was seen just once. This chain links TRBV5-1 with TRBJ2-7; 7 bases map to TRBD1. The CDR3 has 15 residues. After removal of 4 bases from V and 4 bases from J, the junction contained 11 bases not matched to a gene. Germline CDR1 and CDR2: SGHRS and YFSETQ. The CDR3 nucleotides read TGCGCCAGCAGCCCTGTACCGGGACAGCAATACGAGCAGTACTTC. Protein product: CASSPVPGQQYEQYF.

This chain joins TRBV5-4 and TRBJ1-2; D is unresolved. The germline V gene has CDR1 SGHNT and CDR2 YYREEE (reference sequence). The CDR3 runs 14 residues. Trimming stripped 3 bases from V and 6 bases from J, with 15 bases between. CDR3 amino acids: CASSSRVTTDGYTF. The CDR3 nucleotides read TGTGCCAGCAGCTCCCGGGTAACTACAGATGGCTACACCTTC.

This clone occurred once. The chain combines TRBV5-4 with TRBJ2-7, with 8 bases that match TRBD2. The length of the CDR3 is 14 residues. V lost 4 bases and J lost 6; bases outside the gene matches: 9. Germline assignment: CDR1 SGHNT and CDR2 YYREEE (reference sequence). The CDR3 coding sequence is TGTGCCAGCAGCCCGTGGGCGGGAGGAGGCGAGCAGTACTTC. Translated, it gives CASSPWAGGGEQYF.

This clone appeared once. J is TRBJ2-7 and V is TRBV6-7; possibly TRBD2 for D (6 bases). TRBV6-7 is sorted into the ORF group, with uncertain function. This CDR3 is 15 amino acids long. Between the trimmed V and J ends, which lost 7 bases and 1 base, there was a span of 17 bases. This CDR3 is CASNRRERDSYEQYF. CDR3 nucleotides: TGTGCCAGCAACCGCCGGGAGAGAGATTCCTACGAGCAGTACTTC.

The J gene is TRBJ2-5, the V gene TRBV7-8; 11 bases are a match to TRBD2. The length of the CDR3 is 19 residues. The ends lost 6 bases at V and 2 bases at J; junction bases unmatched: 17. Germline loops: CDR1 SGHVS, CDR2 FQNEAQ. CDR3: CASSPIGSGRALQQETQYF. The CDR3 nucleotides are TGTGCCAGCAGTCCCATTGGTAGCGGGAGGGCATTGCAACAAGAGACCCAGTACTTC.

V is TRBV7-8 and J is TRBJ2-2, with 7 bases identical to TRBD1. V lost 4 bases to trimming and J lost 8 bases; unmatched junction nucleotides: 10. CDR3 length: 15 residues. CDR1 is SGHVS, CDR2 FQNEAQ, per germline. CDR3 in DNA: TGTGCCAGCAGCTCCGACAGGGTGCTGTCTGGGGAGCTGTTTTTT. This codes for CASSSDRVLSGELFF.

The chain uses TRBV5-8 and TRBJ2-2, with D unclear. CDR1 is SGHTS, CDR2 YDEGEE, per germline. The V end was cut by 4 bases, the J end by 2 bases, with 6 bases between. CDR3 length equals 13 residues. The CDR3 DNA is TGTGCCAGCAGCCCGAAAAACACCGGGGAGCTGTTTTTT. Amino acid sequence: CASSPKNTGELFF.

V gene TRBV15 combines with J gene TRBJ2-6; no reliable D call. CDR3 length equals 14 residues. The V and J ends lost 3 bases and 1 base respectively, with 4 bases between them. Per germline, CDR1 LNHNV and CDR2 YYDKDF (reference sequence). The CDR3 loop is CATSSPSGANVLTF. CDR3 sequence (DNA): TGTGCCACCAGCAGCCCATCTGGGGCCAACGTCCTGACTTTC.

The rearrangement joins TRBV28 to TRBJ1-2; tentatively, D is TRBD1 (5 bases). V dropped 5 bases and J dropped 0 bases, with 25 bases sitting between them. From germline, CDR1 is MDHEN and CDR2 SYDVKM. The length of the CDR3 is 19 residues. CDR3 sequence (DNA): TGTGCCAGCAGTCCAACAGGAAACCCATCACTAATAGCTAACTATGGCTACACCTTC. Translated: CASSPTGNPSLIANYGYTF.

This sequence joins TRBV9 and TRBJ2-1, with 12 bases identical to TRBD1. V shed 0 bases, J shed 6 bases, and the junction held 4 bases outside the gene matches. CDR1 and CDR2 (germline): SGDLS, YYNGEE. The CDR3 is made up of 16 amino acids. The CDR3 sequence: CASSVVGTGGFNEQFF. The DNA of the CDR3 is TGTGCCAGCAGCGTAGTCGGGACAGGGGGCTTCAATGAGCAGTTCTTC.

This clone was found once. J is TRBJ2-1 and V is TRBV5-4; weak D call: TRBD2 (6 bases). CDR1 is SGHNT and CDR2 is YYREEE in the germline V gene (reference sequence). The germline V and J ends were trimmed by 5 bases and 6 bases, with 27 bases remaining between them. The CDR3 has 18 residues. CDR3 amino acids: CASRDGIAIGRRSNEQFF. The CDR3, as DNA: TGTGCCAGCAGGGACGGGATTGCGATCGGGAGACGGTCCAATGAGCAGTTCTTC.

The chain recombines TRBV4-3 with TRBJ2-7; TRBD1 might be the D (6 bases). The CDR3 is 15 residues long. The germline V gene has CDR1 LGHNA and CDR2 YSLEER. V was trimmed by 1 base and J by 2 bases, leaving 12 bases between them. The CDR3 sequence: CASSQGPGQTYEQYF. DNA for the CDR3: TGCGCCAGCAGCCAAGGTCCCGGACAGACCTACGAGCAGTACTTC.

The chain joins TRBV19 to TRBJ1-5; D is undetermined. Looked up from germline, CDR1 is LNHDA and CDR2 is SQIVND (reference sequence). This CDR3 comprises 16 residues. V lost 6 bases and J 0 bases, leaving 15 bases between the germline ends. CDR3 nucleotide sequence: TGTGCCAGTAGCCTGGACCGTACATATAGCAATCAGCCCCAGCATTTT. Its protein product is CASSLDRTYSNQPQHF.

The gene calls are TRBV11-2 and TRBJ2-7; 8 bases map to TRBD2. After removal of 5 bases from V and 5 bases from J, the junction contained 5 bases not matched to a gene. The CDR3 has 13 amino acids. Germline V lookup: CDR1 SGHAT, CDR2 FQNNGV. The CDR3 region has the DNA TGTGCCAGCAGCGATAGACTAGCGAACGAGCAGTACTTC. Protein: CASSDRLANEQYF.

V is TRBV9 and J is TRBJ2-3; 8 bases agree with TRBD2. The CDR3 sequence is 16 residues long. Per the germline V gene, CDR1 is SGDLS and CDR2 is YYNGEE. After removal of 0 bases from V and 1 base from J, the junction contained 4 bases not matched to a gene. The CDR3 loop is CASSVVPLAGTDTQYF. As DNA, the CDR3 is TGTGCCAGCAGCGTAGTTCCACTAGCGGGCACAGATACGCAGTATTTT.

V and J are TRBV9 and TRBJ2-1, with 8 bases identical to TRBD2. CDR3 length: 19 residues. The J segment lost 0 bases and the V segment lost 0 bases, leaving 11 bases of the junction unmatched. Germline V gives CDR1 SGDLS, CDR2 YYNGEE. In DNA form, the CDR3 reads TGTGCCAGCAGCGTAGGTTTTAGCGGGGCCCTGAGCTCCTACAATGAGCAGTTCTTC. This codes for CASSVGFSGALSSYNEQFF.

The chain has TRBV9 and TRBJ2-1; either TRBD1 or TRBD2 may fit D (5 bases each). This CDR3 has 16 amino acids. Germline V lookup: CDR1 SGDLS, CDR2 YYNGEE. The V and J ends lost 2 bases and 4 bases respectively, with 16 bases between them. CDR3 protein: CASSVTTGRTYNEQFF. The CDR3 nucleotides read TGTGCCAGCAGCGTCACTACGGGACGGACATACAATGAGCAGTTCTTC.

Points on this clone: At the DNA level, this CDR3 is encoded by other sequences in the same sample as well. J is TRBJ2-3 and V is TRBV28; no clear D. V was trimmed by 8 bases and J by 0 bases, leaving 9 bases between them. The germline V gene encodes CDR1 MDHEN and CDR2 SYDVKM. This CDR3 has 13 residues. Written as DNA, the CDR3 is TGTGCCAGCTCTCGTGGGAGCACAGATACGCAGTATTTT. It codes for CASSRGSTDTQYF.

V and J are TRBV9 and TRBJ2-5; 9 positions agree with TRBD1. V shed 0 bases and J 3 bases; nucleotides not matched to a gene: 3. Looked up from germline, CDR1 is SGDLS and CDR2 is YYNGEE. The CDR3 contains 15 residues. The CDR3 DNA sequence: TGTGCCAGCAGCGTAGGGGGACAGGGAAAAGAGACCCAGTACTTC. It specifies CASSVGGQGKETQYF.